One and the same sample provided the 11 T cell receptor beta chains below, sequenced in a study of T cell responses to AZD1222 COVID-19 vaccine. Some clones are missing from TCRdb's copy, which holds only in-frame ones; the method was immunoSEQ multiplex PCR. The profile shows tens of thousands of clones, about 88% of them singletons. This specimen was peripheral blood, taken 28 days after the second AZD1222 dose. The receptors stem from an adult who received the AZD1222 COVID-19 vaccine.

The chain links TRBV11-3 to TRBJ1-5; maybe TRBD1 (6 bases). The V gene lost 4 bases and the J gene lost 5 bases, with 15 bases spanning the gap. This CDR3 contains 15 residues. CDR1 and CDR2 (germline): SGHNT, YENEEA. The CDR3 region has the DNA TGTGCCAGCAGCTGGGGGGCCCTAACCGATCAGCCCCAGCATTTT. Amino acid sequence: CASSWGALTDQPQHF.

This clone was seen only a few times. V gene TRBV29-1 combines with J gene TRBJ2-7; D could derive from TRBD1 or TRBD2 (5 bases each). This CDR3 region has 13 residues. CDR1 is SQVTM, CDR2 ANQGSEA, per germline. The V gene lost 5 bases and the J gene lost 0 bases, with 11 bases spanning the gap. CDR3 bases: TGCAGCGTTCGCCGGGGCAACTCCTACGAGCAGTACTTC. Protein sequence: CSVRRGNSYEQYF.

The V gene is TRBV10-1, the J gene TRBJ1-5, with a possible D match to TRBD1 (6 bases). The CDR3 totals 14 residues. Germline CDR1 WNHNN, CDR2 SYGVQD (reference sequence). The ends were cut back, 6 bases at V and 5 bases at J, with 14 bases in the middle. The CDR3 protein is CASRNFRGYQPQHF. The CDR3 region has the DNA TGCGCCAGCAGAAACTTCAGGGGATATCAGCCCCAGCATTTT.

This chain joins TRBV3-1 (or the pseudogene TRBV3-2) and TRBJ1-2; D is unclear. CDR3 size: 13 residues. V was trimmed by 3 bases and J by 7 bases, leaving 12 bases between them. Germline V lookup: CDR1 LGHDT, CDR2 YNNKEL (reference sequence). As DNA, the CDR3 is TGTGCCAGCAGCCATGCGCCCGCGGTTGGCTACACCTTC. Protein: CASSHAPAVGYTF.

CDR3 in amino acids: CASSAQGLGNQPQHF. DNA for the CDR3: TGTGCCAGCAGTGCCCAGGGATTAGGCAATCAGCCCCAGCATTTT. The rearrangement uses TRBV25-1 and TRBJ1-5, with D maybe TRBD1 (5 bases). With 4 bases removed from V and 2 bases from J, the gap between germline ends came to 12 bases. Germline V CDR1 and CDR2: MGHDK, SYGVNS. The CDR3 has 15 residues.

The V call is TRBV19, the J call TRBJ1-1; 7 bases line up with TRBD1. This CDR3 comprises 15 residues. J gave up 1 base and V 7 bases, and 9 bases lay outside the gene matches. Germline-derived CDR1 and CDR2 are LNHDA and SQIVND (reference sequence). The CDR3 sequence is CASTSGGFENTEAFF. The CDR3, as DNA: TGTGCCAGTACCTCAGGGGGATTCGAGAACACTGAAGCTTTCTTT.

The CDR3 loop reads CASSPDGTSTDTQYF. The CDR3, as DNA: TGTGCCAGCAGCCCGGACGGTACTAGCACAGATACGCAGTATTTT. The chain recombines TRBV5-5 with TRBJ2-3; D remains ambiguous. The CDR3 is 15 amino acids. Germline loops: CDR1 SGHKS, CDR2 YYEKEE (reference sequence). The germline V and J ends were trimmed by 4 bases and 0 bases, with 12 bases remaining between them. The entire variable domain, with the rest obtained from reference TRBV5-5 and TRBJ2-3, is as follows: DAGVTQSPTHLIKTRGQQVTLRCSPISGHKSVSWYQQVLGQGPQFIFQYYEKEERGRGNFPDRFSARQFPNYSSELNVNALLLGDSALYLCASSPDGTSTDTQYFGPGTRLTVL.

CDR3 loop: CASSLDVREQFF. CDR3 bases: TGCGCCAGCAGCTTGGATGTGAGGGAGCAGTTCTTC. V is TRBV5-1 and J is TRBJ2-1; no clear D. The CDR3 loop spans 12 amino acids. V gave up 0 bases and J gave up 10 bases, with 8 bases separating them. Germline V gene data show CDR1 as SGHRS and CDR2 as YFSETQ.

This chain uses TRBV7-9 with TRBJ2-2; TRBD1 matches at 9 bases. The CDR3 length is 18 residues. Germline V gives CDR1 SEHNR, CDR2 FQNEAQ (reference sequence). The V and J ends lost 5 bases and 0 bases, in that order; junction bases with no gene match: 10. The CDR3 DNA is TGTGCCAGCAGCGGTCACCGGGACAGGGCAGCGAACACCGGGGAGCTGTTTTTT. Translating it yields CASSGHRDRAANTGELFF.

This rearrangement joins TRBV5-4 to TRBJ2-7; the D is unclear. Germline lookup yields CDR1 SGHNT and CDR2 YYREEE (reference sequence). This CDR3 has 13 amino acids. V was clipped by 2 bases and J by 6 bases, with 12 bases between them. CDR3 protein: CASSFGSLGEQYF. The CDR3 nucleotides read TGTGCCAGCAGCTTCGGTAGTTTGGGCGAGCAGTACTTC.

This chain connects TRBV18 to TRBJ2-2; D gene ambiguous. V shed 3 bases and J shed 1 base, with 12 bases lying between them. Germline V gene data show CDR1 as KGHSH and CDR2 as LQKENI. The CDR3 length is 16 residues. This CDR3 reads CASSPVEEKNTGELFF. The CDR3 DNA reads TGTGCCAGCTCACCGGTTGAGGAGAAGAACACCGGGGAGCTGTTTTTT.